These 25 T cell receptor beta chains were sequenced from one sample in a study of response to subunit inactivated influenza vaccine. In TCRdb, the RT-PCR reads were re-called with MiXCR into one record per CDR3 protein. Here the sample spans 300,000 to 350,000 distinct CDR3 sequences, about a fifth being singletons. The sample was PBMCs from blood, taken less than 22 months after vaccination. The receptors stem from a man in his fifties or sixties who received an inactivated influenza vaccine.

This sequence joins TRBV20-1 and TRBJ2-7; D remains unclear. Between the trimmed V and J ends, which lost 3 bases and 0 bases, there was a span of 9 bases. The CDR3 runs to 13 residues. Germline assignment: CDR1 DFQATT and CDR2 SNEGSKA (reference sequence). The CDR3 spells CSARWPVSYEQYF. CDR3 coding DNA: TGCAGTGCTAGGTGGCCCGTCTCCTACGAGCAGTACTTC.

This clonotype was counted at least ten times. J is TRBJ1-3 and V is TRBV20-1, with unresolved D. V lost 6 bases, J lost 7 bases, and 16 bases lay in between. The germline CDR1 and CDR2 sequences are DFQATT and SNEGSKA (reference sequence). The CDR3 has 13 amino acids. The CDR3 coding sequence is TGCAGTGCCGCTCCTTTATCTCGGAACACCATATATTTT. Protein sequence: CSAAPLSRNTIYF.

This chain joins TRBV20-1 and TRBJ1-4; D remains unclear. Germline CDR1 reads DFQATT; CDR2 reads SNEGSKA (reference sequence). This CDR3 contains 18 residues. V was clipped by 3 bases and J by 1 base, with 21 bases between them. CDR3 sequence: CSARSMVGRKGTNEKLFF. The CDR3 nucleotides are TGCAGTGCTAGGTCCATGGTAGGCAGGAAAGGAACTAATGAAAAACTGTTTTTT.

The V gene is TRBV7-8, the J gene TRBJ2-7; D might be TRBD1 (6 bases). There are 13 residues in the CDR3. In germline, CDR1 is SGHVS, CDR2 FQNEAQ. The ends were cut back, 5 bases at V and 5 bases at J, with 13 bases in the middle. The CDR3 protein is CASSARGPHEQYF. The CDR3 region has the DNA TGTGCCAGCAGCGCCAGGGGCCCCCACGAGCAGTACTTC.

This clonotype turned up a few times. The gene calls are TRBV5-4 and TRBJ2-5; TRBD1 matches at 7 bases. Trimming took 0 bases from V and 5 from J; bases not matched to a gene: 10. The CDR3 length is 16 residues. Germline V gene data show CDR1 as SGHNT and CDR2 as YYREEE (reference sequence). CDR3 amino acids: CASSLGKGAAVETQYF. The CDR3 DNA follows: TGTGCCAGCAGCTTGGGAAAGGGGGCCGCAGTGGAGACCCAGTACTTC.

The chain couples TRBV6-2 or TRBV6-3 to TRBJ2-1, with TRBD2 matching over 11 bases. With V trimmed by 5 bases and J by 12 bases, 6 bases remained unmatched. This CDR3 has 13 residues. CDR1 is MNHEY and CDR2 is SVGEGT in the germline V gene. DNA for the CDR3: TGTGCCAGCAGTGGAACTAGCGGGAGCCGGCAGTTCTTC. Encoded protein: CASSGTSGSRQFF.

There are a few counts of this clonotype. DNA for the CDR3: TGTGCCAGCAGCGCTGGGACAGGGCTTGAAGCTTTCTTT. This translates into CASSAGTGLEAFF. The chain combines TRBV3-1 with TRBJ1-1, with TRBD1 matching 9 bases. Germline-derived CDR1 and CDR2 are LGHDT and YNNKEL (reference sequence). This CDR3 has 13 residues. V lost 5 bases, J lost 7 bases, and 5 bases stayed unmatched.

This clonotype was detected only a few times. This chain joins TRBV18 and TRBJ1-2; no definite D call. Trimming left V 1 base short and J 8 bases short, with 14 bases between. The CDR3 has 14 amino acids. Germline values: CDR1 KGHSH, CDR2 LQKENI. DNA for the CDR3: TGTGCCAGCTCACCACTCTTGGGAGGAGGAGGCTACACCTTC. Its protein is CASSPLLGGGGYTF.

The chain couples TRBV28 to TRBJ1-2; D uncertain. CDR1 and CDR2 (germline): MDHEN, SYDVKM. The CDR3 has 17 residues. V gave up 3 bases and J gave up 5 bases, with 22 bases separating them. The CDR3 nucleotides are TGTGCCAGCAGTTTGGTGGGCACCTCCGATAGGGTTTATGGCTACACCTTC. It translates to CASSLVGTSDRVYGYTF.

J is TRBJ2-7 and V is TRBV9; D is uncertain. The CDR3 totals 12 residues. With 0 bases removed from V and 2 bases from J, the gap between germline ends came to 3 bases. CDR1 and CDR2 (germline): SGDLS, YYNGEE. Here the CDR3 reads CASSVDTYEQYF. The CDR3 nucleotides read TGTGCCAGCAGCGTAGACACCTACGAGCAGTACTTC.

The chain carries TRBV4-2 and TRBJ2-1, with 8 bases lining up with TRBD2. The CDR3 is 16 amino acids. Germline V lookup: CDR1 LGHNA, CDR2 YNFKEQ. With V trimmed by 0 bases and J by 4 bases, 5 bases remained unmatched. CDR3 nucleotides: TGTGCCAGCAGCCAAGAAGGACTAGCAAGTTACAATGAGCAGTTCTTC. This sequence encodes CASSQEGLASYNEQFF.

The V and J genes are TRBV20-1 and TRBJ1-5; D might be TRBD1 (5 bases). Trimming removed 6 bases from V and 0 bases from J, with 6 bases in between. The CDR3 totals 12 residues. In germline, CDR1 is DFQATT, CDR2 SNEGSKA (reference sequence). The CDR3 DNA reads TGCAGTGCCGACAGTAGCAATCAGCCCCAGCATTTT. Translated: CSADSSNQPQHF.

In its sample, this clonotype was seen a few times. V gene TRBV5-1 combines with J gene TRBJ2-3; D gene unclear. V lost 1 base to trimming and J lost 0 bases, with 12 bases between them. This CDR3 spans 16 amino acids. The germline V gene encodes CDR1 SGHRS and CDR2 YFSETQ. Here the CDR3 DNA reads TGCGCCAGCAGCTTGATGGGGTTTGAGAGCACAGATACGCAGTATTTT. Translating gives CASSLMGFESTDTQYF. Variable domain in full (rest from reference TRBV5-1 and TRBJ2-3): KAGVTQTPRYLIKTRGQQVTLSCSPISGHRSVSWYQQTPGQGLQFLFEYFSETQRNKGNFPGRFSGRQFSNSRSEMNVSTLELGDSALYLCASSLMGFESTDTQYFGPGTRLTVL.

The chain recombines TRBV28 with TRBJ2-7, with D hard to call. Germline CDR1 reads MDHEN; CDR2 reads SYDVKM. V was pared by 5 bases and J by 2 bases, with 10 bases between. This CDR3 comprises 13 residues. The DNA of the CDR3 is TGTGCCAGCAGTCCCGCAAGTGCCTACGAGCAGTACTTC. Its protein product is CASSPASAYEQYF.

This clonotype was seen a handful of times. The chain uses TRBV6-1 and TRBJ1-5; 8 nucleotides line up with TRBD1. The CDR3 sequence is 16 residues long. Germline V gives CDR1 MNHNS, CDR2 SASEGT. V gave up 2 bases and J gave up 3 bases; unmatched junction bases: 6. CDR3 DNA: TGTGCCAGCAGTGAAATGAACAGGGGGGTCAATCAGCCCCAGCATTTT. Translating it yields CASSEMNRGVNQPQHF.

This clonotype was found many times. The J gene is TRBJ1-1, the V gene TRBV7-2; 7 bases are shared with TRBD1. The CDR3 length is 15 residues. V was pared by 5 bases and J by 1 base, with 7 bases of the junction left unmatched. Germline V gives CDR1 SGHTA, CDR2 FQGNSA. In nucleotides, the CDR3 is TGTGCCAGCAGCCTAACGGGGACAGAGAACACTGAAGCTTTCTTT. Translation gives CASSLTGTENTEAFF.

This sequence joins TRBV6-5 and TRBJ2-7; the match to TRBD2 covers 9 bases. Losses at the gene ends were 2 bases for V and 3 bases for J; bases not matched to a gene: 5. From germline, CDR1 is MNHEY and CDR2 SVGAGI. This CDR3 spans 15 amino acids. The CDR3 reads CASSYKGGRGYEQYF. The CDR3 DNA reads as TGTGCCAGCAGTTACAAGGGCGGGAGGGGCTACGAGCAGTACTTC.

V is TRBV5-6 and J is TRBJ2-3, with 13 bases matching TRBD2. Germline V lookup: CDR1 SGHDT, CDR2 YYEEEE. After removal of 4 bases from V and 4 bases from J, the junction contained 15 bases not matched to a gene. The CDR3 covers 19 residues. The CDR3 sequence is CASSPPPITSGGASDTQYF. CDR3 coding DNA: TGTGCCAGCAGCCCACCACCGATTACTAGCGGGGGGGCCTCAGATACGCAGTATTTT.

The chain uses TRBV28 and TRBJ2-1; D assignment may be TRBD1 or TRBD2 (6 bases each). Trimming took off 5 bases at V and 5 bases at J, with 13 bases between the two ends. CDR3 length: 14 amino acids. Germline V CDR1 and CDR2: MDHEN, SYDVKM. The CDR3 DNA is TGTGCCAGCAGTCCGTCGGGGGCCCACAATGAGCAGTTCTTC. This sequence encodes CASSPSGAHNEQFF.

This clonotype was recorded a few times. The chain employs TRBV21-1 and TRBJ2-5; the D call of TRBD1 is as the table states it, not checked on the DNA. TRBV21-1 is a recognized pseudogene. CDR3 length: 15 residues. This CDR3 is CASSKPRTGEETQYF. The CDR3 DNA reads as TGTGCCAGCAGCAAACCCCGGACAGGAGAAGAGACCCAGTACTTC.

This clonotype has just a few counts. The chain is built from TRBV12-3 or TRBV12-4 and TRBJ1-2; TRBD1 matches at 10 bases. V lost 8 bases to trimming and J lost 3 bases; unmatched junction nucleotides: 6. This CDR3 has 14 residues. CDR3 nucleotides: TGTGCCAGCGGGGGGACAGGGGCGCACTATGGCTACACCTTC. Its translation: CASGGTGAHYGYTF.

This chain uses TRBV6-1 with TRBJ2-7; 11 positions agree with TRBD2. CDR3 length: 15 residues. Unmatched junction bases numbered 6, after V lost 6 bases and J lost 2 bases. Germline V gene lookup returns CDR1 MNHNS and CDR2 SASEGT. The CDR3 nucleotides are TGTGCCAGCAGACCCGGGACTAGCGGCCCCTACGAGCAGTACTTC. Encoded protein: CASRPGTSGPYEQYF.

This chain links TRBV2 with TRBJ2-7; D may be TRBD1 or TRBD2 (5 bases each). V lost 6 bases to trimming and J lost 3 bases, with 12 bases between them. The germline V gene has CDR1 SNHLY and CDR2 FYNNEI. The CDR3 length is 13 residues. CDR3 bases: TGTGCCAGCAGCATCGGGACGATCTACGAGCAGTACTTC. Its protein product is CASSIGTIYEQYF.

This clonotype was counted only a few times. This chain uses TRBV13 with TRBJ2-5, with a tentative D call TRBD1 (5 bases). Trimming stripped 2 bases from V and 2 bases from J, with 9 bases between. From germline, CDR1 is PRHDT and CDR2 FYEKMQ (reference sequence). The CDR3 runs to 14 residues. The CDR3 bases are TGTGCCAGCAGCTTATTGAGACAGCAAGAGACCCAGTACTTC. Its protein product is CASSLLRQQETQYF.

J is TRBJ1-1 and V is TRBV4-3; unclear D gene. This CDR3 has 15 amino acids. Trimming removed 0 bases at V and 4 bases at J, with 12 bases between. Germline-derived CDR1 and CDR2 are LGHNA and YSLEER. The CDR3 loop reads CASSQDQSLGTEAFF. The CDR3 bases are TGCGCCAGCAGCCAAGATCAGTCCTTGGGCACTGAAGCTTTCTTT.